This T cell receptor beta chain was found in a study of cytomegalovirus exposure and HLA in healthy donors. The PCR ran on 60 Vbeta and 13 Jbeta primers. Here immunoSEQ multiplex PCR was the method, and the copy in TCRdb shows in-frame clones only, minus some. The sample shows some 170,000 clones, roughly 10% of them seen only once. With 2 bases removed from V and 8 bases from J, the gap between germline ends came to 12 bases. Germline CDR1 MDHEN, CDR2 SYDVKM. The CDR3 runs to 14 residues. Whole-study results and caveats: In a later analysis, compared with equally common non-associated chains, HLA-associated beta chains were more expanded. According to an earlier analysis, most TCR beta V segments yielded productive rearrangements about 87% or about 30% of the time.

As to this clone: Its target is not known.

The rearrangement links TRBV28 to TRBJ1-4, with D possibly being TRBD1 (6 bases). The TCR was taken from a woman in her twenties or thirties in good health and CMV-seropositive. The specimen sequenced was PBMCs. CDR3 sequence reads: CASSLEGVREKLFF. DNA of the CDR3: TGTGCCAGCAGTTTAGAGGGGGTAAGAGAAAAACTGTTTTTT.